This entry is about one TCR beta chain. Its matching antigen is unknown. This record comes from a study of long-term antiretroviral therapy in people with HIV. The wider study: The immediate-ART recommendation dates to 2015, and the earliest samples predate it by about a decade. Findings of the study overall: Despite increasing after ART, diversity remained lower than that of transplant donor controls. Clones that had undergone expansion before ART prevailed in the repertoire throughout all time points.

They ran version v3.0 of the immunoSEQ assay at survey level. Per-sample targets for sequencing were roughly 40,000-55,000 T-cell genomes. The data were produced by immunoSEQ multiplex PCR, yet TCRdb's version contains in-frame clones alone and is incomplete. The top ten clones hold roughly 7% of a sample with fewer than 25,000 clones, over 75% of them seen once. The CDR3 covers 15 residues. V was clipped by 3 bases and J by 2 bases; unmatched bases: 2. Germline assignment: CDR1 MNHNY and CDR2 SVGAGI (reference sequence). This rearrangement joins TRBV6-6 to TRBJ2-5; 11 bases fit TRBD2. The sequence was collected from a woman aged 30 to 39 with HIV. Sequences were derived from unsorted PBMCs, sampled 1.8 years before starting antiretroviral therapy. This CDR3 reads CASSYRLAGQETQYF. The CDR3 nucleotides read TGTGCCAGCAGTTATCGACTAGCGGGGCAAGAGACCCAGTACTTC.